The next 27 T cell receptor beta chains were all read from a single sample in a study of blood T cell repertoires in COVID-19. Measured with immunoSEQ multiplex PCR; TCRdb has only the in-frame clones, and not every one. The sample lists about 88,000 clones, about 89% seen once, with about 1.8% in the top ten. The sample taken for sequencing was peripheral blood. The receptors stem from a human donor with active COVID-19. The donor label of this sample is uncertain.

The genes are TRBV9 and TRBJ1-1, with D possibly being TRBD1 (5 bases). This CDR3 spans 15 amino acids. Trimming stripped 4 bases from V and 4 bases from J, with 17 bases between. Germline CDR1 SGDLS, CDR2 YYNGEE. The CDR3 DNA follows: TGTGCCAGCAGCCCCTCCGGCAGGAGGGGCACTGAAGCTTTCTTT. Translated: CASSPSGRRGTEAFF.

J is TRBJ1-2 and V is TRBV4-3, with 10 bases that match TRBD1. V lost 4 bases, J lost 8 bases, and 7 bases stayed unmatched. This CDR3 has 14 residues. Looked up from germline, CDR1 is LGHNA and CDR2 is YSLEER. The chain's CDR3 is CASSRDRGLEGYTF. CDR3 coding DNA: TGCGCCAGCAGCCGGGACAGGGGTCTTGAGGGCTACACCTTC.

The chain carries TRBV5-1 and TRBJ2-1; 8 nucleotides agree with TRBD2. Looked up from germline, CDR1 is SGHRS and CDR2 is YFSETQ. The V gene end was trimmed by 4 bases and the J gene end by 4 bases; junction bases not matched to a gene: 13. This CDR3 contains 17 residues. As DNA, the CDR3 is TGCGCCAGCAGCGTCCGATTCGAGCGGGGGCGGTACAATGAGCAGTTCTTC. Translation: CASSVRFERGRYNEQFF.

The chain uses TRBV28 and TRBJ1-5, with 12 bases identical to TRBD1. This CDR3 is built from 19 residues. Germline V gives CDR1 MDHEN, CDR2 SYDVKM. The V gene end was trimmed by 6 bases and the J gene end by 2 bases; junction bases not matched to a gene: 14. The CDR3 DNA reads as TGTGCCAGCAGCCATTTTGGGGACAGGGGGCTTGGAGGCAATCAGCCCCAGCATTTT. Its protein is CASSHFGDRGLGGNQPQHF.

The chain recombines TRBV6-5 with TRBJ1-6; 7 nucleotides agree with TRBD1. The CDR3 consists of 14 residues. Per the germline V gene, CDR1 is MNHEY and CDR2 is SVGAGI. The junction had 10 bases not matched to a gene; V was cut back by 6 bases and J by 11 bases. The CDR3 nucleotides are TGTGCCAGCAGCCTGGACAGGTCCTCTCCACCCCTCCACTTT. Protein sequence: CASSLDRSSPPLHF.

This chain links TRBV18 with TRBJ2-5, with TRBD2 matching 8 bases. The CDR3 sequence is 15 residues long. Germline lookup yields CDR1 KGHSH and CDR2 LQKENI. Germline trimming cut 3 bases from V and 1 base from J; bases unmatched to any gene: 4. In DNA, the CDR3 is TGTGCCAGCTCACCCCCGGGAGGGCCCCAAGAGACCCAGTACTTC. Its translation is CASSPPGGPQETQYF.

This chain links TRBV28 with TRBJ1-2, with D possibly being TRBD1 (6 bases). The length of the CDR3 is 13 residues. CDR1 MDHEN and CDR2 SYDVKM come from the germline V gene. V was cut by 5 bases and J by 6 bases, with 13 bases left in between. The CDR3 loop reads CASSLRGGHGYTF. CDR3 DNA: TGTGCCAGCAGTCTCCGGGGGGGCCATGGCTACACCTTC.

CDR3 coding DNA: TGTGCCAGCAGCGTAGCGGACTACTACGAGCAGTACTTC. Protein: CASSVADYYEQYF. The chain links TRBV9 to TRBJ2-7; D is possibly TRBD2 (6 bases). This CDR3 has 13 amino acids. CDR1 is SGDLS and CDR2 is YYNGEE in the germline V gene. Trimming took off 0 bases at V and 3 bases at J, with 7 bases between the two ends.

The chain is built from TRBV7-9 and TRBJ2-1; D call uncertain. The CDR3 is 16 amino acids. The V gene lost 4 bases and the J gene lost 4 bases, with 17 bases spanning the gap. Per the germline V gene, CDR1 is SEHNR and CDR2 is FQNEAQ (reference sequence). As DNA, the CDR3 is TGTGCCAGCAGCTCCCCAGACTTGCCGAAGTACAATGAGCAGTTCTTC. Amino acids: CASSSPDLPKYNEQFF.

The V and J genes are TRBV6-2 or TRBV6-3 and TRBJ2-7; D perhaps matches TRBD2 (6 bases). CDR1 is MNHEY and CDR2 is SVGEGT in the germline V gene. CDR3 length: 16 amino acids. Trimming pared 5 bases from V and 5 bases from J, leaving 22 bases between. Here the CDR3 reads CASSTLLRGGPDEQYF. The CDR3 nucleotides read TGTGCCAGCAGTACTCTTCTCCGGGGAGGTCCCGACGAGCAGTACTTC.

This chain uses TRBV5-5 with TRBJ2-2; D is ambiguous. The CDR3 loop spans 12 amino acids. Per the germline V gene, CDR1 is SGHKS and CDR2 is YYEKEE (reference sequence). Between the trimmed V and J ends, which lost 2 bases and 7 bases, there was a span of 6 bases. CDR3 loop: CASSLWSGELFF. Written as DNA, the CDR3 is TGTGCCAGCAGCTTATGGAGCGGGGAGCTGTTTTTT.

This sequence joins TRBV9 and TRBJ1-2; TRBD1 might be the D (6 bases). There are 17 residues in the CDR3. V was pared by 0 bases and J by 4 bases, with 19 bases between. Germline assignment: CDR1 SGDLS and CDR2 YYNGEE. CDR3 DNA: TGTGCCAGCAGCGTAGGGGACACGGCCGGGAGGCTCTATGGCTACACCTTC. It translates to CASSVGDTAGRLYGYTF. Filled out from reference TRBV9 and TRBJ1-2, the complete variable domain reads DSGVTQTPKHLITATGQRVTLRCSPRSGDLSVYWYQQSLDQGLQFLIQYYNGEERAKGNILERFSAQQFPDLHSELNLSSLELGDSALYFCASSVGDTAGRLYGYTFGSGTRLTVV.

This chain joins TRBV6-5 and TRBJ2-5; possible D gene TRBD1, 5 bases. The CDR3 extends over 13 amino acids. V dropped 5 bases and J dropped 5 bases, with 12 bases sitting between them. Germline V gene lookup returns CDR1 MNHEY and CDR2 SVGAGI. The DNA for the CDR3 is TGTGCCAGCAGTCAGGGCGTCAAGGAGACCCAGTACTTC. Its translation is CASSQGVKETQYF.

This chain links TRBV7-8 with TRBJ2-5; D may be TRBD1 (6 bases). Germline V gene data show CDR1 as SGHVS and CDR2 as FQNEAQ. With 5 bases removed from V and 7 bases from J, the gap between germline ends came to 17 bases. The length of the CDR3 is 14 residues. CDR3 coding DNA: TGTGCCAGCAGCACCAGAACAGGGTGGAGGACCCAGTACTTC. Its translation: CASSTRTGWRTQYF.

This clone showed up just once. The chain combines TRBV19 with TRBJ2-5, with 10 bases that match TRBD1. This CDR3 contains 16 residues. The germline V gene encodes CDR1 LNHDA and CDR2 SQIVND (reference sequence). Unmatched junction bases numbered 7, after V lost 5 bases and J lost 1 base. CDR3 DNA sequence: TGTGCCAGTAGTCCCCGGGACAGGGGCTTCCAAGAGACCCAGTACTTC. Amino acid sequence: CASSPRDRGFQETQYF. The full variable domain, completed using reference TRBV19 and TRBJ2-5, is DGGITQSPKYLFRKEGQNVTLSCEQNLNHDAMYWYRQDPGQGLRLIYYSQIVNDFQKGDIAEGYSVSREKKESFPLTVTSAQKNPTAFYLCASSPRDRGFQETQYFGPGTRLLVL.

The chain recombines TRBV2 with TRBJ2-7; 8 nucleotides agree with TRBD1. The CDR3 is 14 amino acids. V lost 4 bases and J lost 6; bases outside the gene matches: 8. CDR1 and CDR2 (germline): SNHLY, FYNNEI. The CDR3 coding sequence is TGTGCCAGCAGTGCACGGACAGGGAATGGCGAGCAGTACTTC. Translating gives CASSARTGNGEQYF.

The rearrangement uses TRBV2 and TRBJ2-1, with a possible D match to TRBD2 (6 bases). V lost 1 base to trimming and J lost 7 bases, with 11 bases between them. This CDR3 is 14 amino acids long. The germline CDR1 and CDR2 sequences are SNHLY and FYNNEI. The CDR3: CASSEGQEGNEQFF. In DNA, the CDR3 is TGTGCCAGCAGTGAAGGCCAGGAGGGGAATGAGCAGTTCTTC.

The chain recombines TRBV15 with TRBJ2-7, with D perhaps TRBD1 (5 bases). Deletions cut 1 base from V and 4 bases from J, with 14 bases between. The germline gives CDR1 LNHNV, CDR2 YYDKDF (reference sequence). CDR3 length equals 15 residues. Here the CDR3 DNA reads TGTGCCACCAGCAGAGTATTACAGGCGGATTACGAGCAGTACTTC. Residues: CATSRVLQADYEQYF. Together with reference TRBV15 and TRBJ2-7, the CDR3 gives the full variable domain: DAMVIQNPRYQVTQFGKPVTLSCSQTLNHNVMYWYQQKSSQAPKLLFHYYDKDFNNEADTPDNFQSRRPNTSFCFLDIRSPGLGDTAMYLCATSRVLQADYEQYFGPGTRLTVT.

This clone has a single count. The rearrangement joins TRBV10-2 to TRBJ1-4; the match to TRBD1 covers 7 bases. Germline lookup yields CDR1 WSHSY and CDR2 SAAADI. The CDR3 consists of 15 residues. J lost 0 bases, V lost 7 bases, and 5 bases had no gene match. The CDR3 loop reads CASNWTGATNEKLFF. In DNA, the CDR3 is TGCGCCAGCAACTGGACAGGAGCAACTAATGAAAAACTGTTTTTT.

The chain is built from TRBV24-1 and TRBJ2-3; 9 nucleotides align to TRBD2. The CDR3 is 15 residues long. V trimming: 4 bases; J trimming: 3 bases; junction bases outside the gene matches: 4. From germline, CDR1 is KGHDR and CDR2 SFDVKD. DNA of the CDR3: TGTGCCACCAGTGAGGATAGCGGGGGTACAGATACGCAGTATTTT. Protein: CATSEDSGGTDTQYF.

V and J are TRBV7-8 and TRBJ1-1, with unresolved D. The V gene's germline CDR1 is SGHVS and CDR2 FQNEAQ. Between the trimmed V and J ends, which lost 5 bases and 1 base, there was a span of 17 bases. The CDR3 contains 16 residues. The CDR3, as DNA: TGTGCCAGCAGCGTAAGTAGACGCGGGTGGAACACTGAAGCTTTCTTT. This translates into CASSVSRRGWNTEAFF.

V is TRBV24-1 and J is TRBJ2-6, with a tentative D call TRBD1 (5 bases). Germline loops: CDR1 KGHDR, CDR2 SFDVKD. The V end was cut by 2 bases, the J end by 1 base, with 5 bases between. This CDR3 spans 15 amino acids. CDR3 protein: CATSDYRSGANVLTF. DNA for the CDR3: TGTGCCACCAGTGATTACAGGTCTGGGGCCAACGTCCTGACTTTC.

V is TRBV6-2 or TRBV6-3 and J is TRBJ2-7; TRBD1 matches 10 bases. The CDR3 loop spans 17 amino acids. The V segment lost 4 bases and the J segment 1 base; nucleotides outside the gene matches: 10. CDR1 MNHEY and CDR2 SVGEGT come from the germline V gene. CDR3 protein: CASSSETGGVRSYEQYF. The CDR3 DNA sequence: TGTGCCAGCAGTTCCGAGACAGGGGGCGTAAGGTCCTACGAGCAGTACTTC.

The V call is TRBV3-1 (or the pseudogene TRBV3-2), the J call TRBJ1-3, with D perhaps TRBD1 (5 bases). Deletions cut 0 bases from V and 4 bases from J, with 10 bases between. The V gene's germline CDR1 is LGHDT and CDR2 YNNKEL (reference sequence). CDR3 length: 15 residues. The chain's CDR3 is CASSQDASGGNTIYF. The CDR3 bases are TGTGCCAGCAGCCAAGATGCGTCAGGGGGAAACACCATATATTTT.

CDR3 sequence reads: CASSTRRTGDTYGYTF. Here the CDR3 DNA reads TGTGCCAGCAGCACGAGACGGACAGGGGACACCTATGGCTACACCTTC. The chain links TRBV7-2 to TRBJ1-2; 9 bases map to TRBD1. V lost 5 bases to trimming and J lost 4 bases; unmatched junction nucleotides: 11. The CDR3 spans 16 residues. Germline assignment: CDR1 SGHTA and CDR2 FQGNSA.

This chain uses TRBV9 with TRBJ1-4; D is perhaps TRBD1 (6 bases). This CDR3 comprises 17 residues. V gave up 3 bases and J gave up 0 bases, with 15 bases separating them. Germline CDR1 reads SGDLS; CDR2 reads YYNGEE. CDR3 bases: TGTGCCAGCAGCGCCTCCCAAGACAGGCCAACTAATGAAAAACTGTTTTTT. Protein: CASSASQDRPTNEKLFF.

The chain employs TRBV15 and TRBJ1-2; D remains ambiguous. V lost 0 bases and J 5 bases, leaving 10 bases between the germline ends. Germline CDR1 LNHNV, CDR2 YYDKDF (reference sequence). The CDR3 sequence is 14 residues long. The CDR3 DNA is TGTGCCACCAGCAGAGAACGCGGGAGGTATGGCTACACCTTC. Its protein is CATSRERGRYGYTF.